The 17 T cell receptor beta chains below all came from one sample that was sequenced in a study of shared clonotypes between healthy human individuals. Data came from immunoSEQ multiplex PCR; TCRdb stores just in-frame clones and leaves some out. The sample records roughly 1,600,000 clones, around 98.5% being singletons. Sequenced input: naive CD4+ T cells sorted from blood. Sample subset: CD45RA+ positively selected. The receptors were gathered from a man aged 25 to 40 in good health.

A note on this clone: Other DNA sequences within the sample encode an identical CDR3. The chain uses TRBV5-1 and TRBJ2-5; D may correspond to TRBD1 or TRBD2 (5 bases each). This CDR3 spans 14 amino acids. V gave up 3 bases and J gave up 2 bases, with 11 bases separating them. CDR1 and CDR2 (germline): SGHRS, YFSETQ. The CDR3 here is CASSSGTSQETQYF. As DNA, the CDR3 is TGCGCCAGCAGCTCCGGGACCAGTCAAGAGACCCAGTACTTC.

The chain links TRBV6-6 to TRBJ2-7; D gene uncertain. CDR1 is MNHNY and CDR2 is SVGAGI in the germline V gene (reference sequence). The ends were cut back, 4 bases at V and 2 bases at J, with 12 bases in the middle. The CDR3 loop spans 14 amino acids. The CDR3 reads CASSLRQTAYEQYF. The CDR3 DNA reads as TGTGCCAGCAGTTTACGACAAACCGCCTACGAGCAGTACTTC.

This sequence joins TRBV27 and TRBJ2-3; D call uncertain. The germline CDR1 and CDR2 sequences are MNHEY and SMNVEV (reference sequence). V lost 0 bases to trimming and J lost 2 bases, with 6 bases between them. The CDR3 is 14 residues long. The CDR3 loop is CASSLSPTTDTQYF. As DNA, the CDR3 is TGTGCCAGCAGTTTATCCCCCACCACAGATACGCAGTATTTT.

The genes are TRBV9 and TRBJ1-2; TRBD1 is a possible D gene (5 bases). The CDR3 length is 14 residues. V dropped 4 bases and J dropped 4 bases, with 14 bases sitting between them. The germline CDR1 and CDR2 sequences are SGDLS and YYNGEE. CDR3 region: CASSPDRGSYGYTF. The CDR3 nucleotides are TGTGCCAGCAGCCCCGATAGGGGTTCCTATGGCTACACCTTC.

The J gene is TRBJ2-3, the V gene TRBV5-5; tentatively, D is TRBD2 (5 bases). The CDR3 covers 13 residues. Between the trimmed V and J ends, which lost 4 bases and 4 bases, there was a span of 10 bases. Germline loops: CDR1 SGHKS, CDR2 YYEKEE (reference sequence). Written as DNA, the CDR3 is TGTGCCAGCAGCCCCTCGGGGTCAGATACGCAGTATTTT. Amino acid sequence: CASSPSGSDTQYF.

This clone was seen once. The chain combines TRBV6-5 with TRBJ1-2; D ambiguous. The germline gives CDR1 MNHEY, CDR2 SVGAGI. The CDR3 is 12 amino acids. V shed 2 bases and J shed 6 bases, with 7 bases lying between them. CDR3 coding DNA: TGTGCCAGCAGTTACACCGGGGATGGCTACACCTTC. Translated, it gives CASSYTGDGYTF.

This clone has a single count. The chain employs TRBV18 and TRBJ1-4; 7 bases fit TRBD1. V lost 3 bases and J lost 5; bases outside the gene matches: 9. CDR1 is KGHSH and CDR2 is LQKENI in the germline V gene. The CDR3 covers 16 residues. CDR3 region: CASSPRGGVRNEKLFF. As DNA, the CDR3 is TGTGCCAGCTCACCGAGAGGGGGCGTCCGAAATGAAAAACTGTTTTTT.

The chain has TRBV9 and TRBJ1-1, with 7 bases fitting TRBD1. Per the germline V gene, CDR1 is SGDLS and CDR2 is YYNGEE. The V and J ends lost 4 bases and 1 base, in that order; junction bases with no gene match: 10. The CDR3 has 16 amino acids. The CDR3 region has the DNA TGTGCCAGCAGCCCCATTACACGACAGGGGAACACTGAAGCTTTCTTT. Residues: CASSPITRQGNTEAFF.

The rearrangement joins TRBV6-5 to TRBJ2-7, with a tentative D call TRBD1 (6 bases). The CDR3 extends over 15 amino acids. Germline-derived CDR1 and CDR2 are MNHEY and SVGAGI. Trimming left V 4 bases short and J 6 bases short, with 19 bases between. In nucleotides, the CDR3 is TGTGCCAGCAGTTCCTTATCCGGGACAACGGGCGAGCAGTACTTC. It is translated as CASSSLSGTTGEQYF.

V usage is TRBV5-1 and J usage is TRBJ2-7, with 7 bases aligning to TRBD2. Looked up from germline, CDR1 is SGHRS and CDR2 is YFSETQ. V shed 4 bases, J shed 4 bases, and the junction held 23 bases outside the gene matches. The CDR3 loop spans 19 amino acids. DNA of the CDR3: TGCGCCAGCAGCCGATCCCTTAGCTTGGGCAGCGGGGCCACTTACGAGCAGTACTTC. Protein product: CASSRSLSLGSGATYEQYF.

The rearrangement joins TRBV28 to TRBJ2-2; no firm D call. Deletions cut 4 bases from V and 3 bases from J, with 12 bases between. Germline values: CDR1 MDHEN, CDR2 SYDVKM. The CDR3 is 15 amino acids. The CDR3 DNA follows: TGTGCCAGCAGTTCAACCGGGTCCTACACCGGGGAGCTGTTTTTT. Amino acid sequence: CASSSTGSYTGELFF.

CDR3 amino acids: CASSSLAGGRYEQYF. Here the CDR3 DNA reads TGTGCCAGCAGCTCCCTAGCGGGAGGCCGCTACGAGCAGTACTTC. The genes are TRBV11-2 and TRBJ2-7, with 11 nucleotides matching TRBD2. Germline CDR1 is SGHAT and CDR2 is FQNNGV. The CDR3 length is 15 residues. J was trimmed by 3 bases and V by 4 bases; bases with no gene match: 5.

This chain connects TRBV19 to TRBJ2-7, with TRBD2 matching over 8 bases. CDR1 and CDR2 from the germline V gene are LNHDA and SQIVND (reference sequence). This CDR3 comprises 14 residues. Unmatched junction bases numbered 7, after V lost 4 bases and J lost 5 bases. CDR3 sequence reads: CASSRTWTSHEQYF. For the CDR3, the DNA is TGTGCCAGTAGTAGAACCTGGACTAGCCACGAGCAGTACTTC.

This rearrangement joins TRBV7-2 to TRBJ2-1; the match to TRBD2 covers 12 bases. The CDR3 spans 15 residues. Germline-derived CDR1 and CDR2 are SGHTA and FQGNSA. V was clipped by 3 bases and J by 6 bases; unmatched bases: 3. The CDR3 here is CASSFRTSGVNEQFF. CDR3 coding DNA: TGTGCCAGCAGCTTCCGGACTAGCGGGGTCAATGAGCAGTTCTTC.

This chain connects TRBV6-6 to TRBJ1-3; D is unclear. Germline V gene lookup returns CDR1 MNHNY and CDR2 SVGAGI (reference sequence). This CDR3 comprises 14 residues. Trimming removed 6 bases from V and 0 bases from J, with 9 bases in between. The CDR3 DNA reads as TGTGCCAGCAGACCCGGAGTCTCTGGAAACACCATATATTTT. It translates to CASRPGVSGNTIYF.

V gene TRBV5-8 combines with J gene TRBJ2-6; TRBD1 agrees at 7 bases. CDR1 is SGHTS and CDR2 is YDEGEE in the germline V gene. This CDR3 has 17 residues. The V and J ends lost 3 bases and 2 bases, in that order; junction bases with no gene match: 8. The CDR3 region is CASSWIQGHPGANVLTF. The CDR3, as DNA: TGTGCCAGCAGCTGGATACAGGGGCACCCTGGGGCCAACGTCCTGACTTTC.

The chain is built from TRBV23-1 and TRBJ2-7, with D possibly being TRBD1 or TRBD2 (5 bases each). TRBV23-1 is an ORF, with its function uncertain. The length of the CDR3 is 16 residues. The V end lost 3 bases, the J end lost 2 bases, and 17 bases lay between the germline ends. DNA for the CDR3: TGCGCCAGCAGTCACCTCGGGACCCGCGAACCCTACGAGCAGTACTTC. Its translation is CASSHLGTREPYEQYF.